Listed here are 24 T cell receptor beta chains from one sample, sequenced in a study of blood T cell repertoires in COVID-19 (TCRdb year 2020). The library relied on the immunoSEQ multiplex PCR assay. Not all clones reach the TCRdb copy of this immuneACCESS table, which keeps in-frame sequences only. Checked studies attribute under half of the gap to unresolved V genes and leave the rest unexplained. The sample table holds 200,000 to 250,000 clones, of which nearly 90% were seen once. The ten largest clones capture approximately 10% of the sample. Material: PBMCs or T cells enriched from blood (not recorded which). These receptors were collected from a man aged 25 to 40 who had recovered from COVID-19.

This chain links TRBV6-1 with TRBJ2-3; 9 nucleotides line up with TRBD1. The J segment lost 0 bases and the V segment lost 6 bases, leaving 10 bases of the junction unmatched. Germline loops: CDR1 MNHNS, CDR2 SASEGT. This CDR3 is 17 amino acids long. CDR3 amino acids: CASRETMTGGSTDTQYF. CDR3 bases: TGTGCCAGCAGAGAAACTATGACAGGGGGAAGCACAGATACGCAGTATTTT.

The V call is TRBV6-4, the J call TRBJ2-5; D is possibly TRBD1 (5 bases). Germline-derived CDR1 and CDR2 are MRHNA and SNTAGT. There are 17 residues in the CDR3. Trimming left V 2 bases short and J 4 bases short, with 20 bases between. CDR3 region: CASSDVGVRVARETQYF. The CDR3 DNA follows: TGTGCCAGCAGTGACGTAGGGGTTCGAGTAGCTAGAGAGACCCAGTACTTC.

The chain recombines TRBV5-1 with TRBJ2-4; possibly TRBD1 for D (7 bases). Trimming took off 0 bases at V and 6 bases at J, with 10 bases between the two ends. Germline values: CDR1 SGHRS, CDR2 YFSETQ. The CDR3 length is 14 residues. Here the CDR3 DNA reads TGCGCCAGCAGCTTGGGACAGGGAGGAAACATTCAGTACTTC. Protein: CASSLGQGGNIQYF.

The chain uses TRBV9 and TRBJ1-4; weak D call: TRBD1 (5 bases). V dropped 0 bases and J dropped 7 bases, with 16 bases sitting between them. This CDR3 spans 16 amino acids. Germline CDR1 reads SGDLS; CDR2 reads YYNGEE. CDR3 in amino acids: CASSVAGGDWGEKLFF. CDR3 sequence (DNA): TGTGCCAGCAGCGTAGCTGGAGGGGATTGGGGTGAAAAACTGTTTTTT. The full variable domain, rest sourced from reference TRBV9 and TRBJ1-4, is DSGVTQTPKHLITATGQRVTLRCSPRSGDLSVYWYQQSLDQGLQFLIQYYNGEERAKGNILERFSAQQFPDLHSELNLSSLELGDSALYFCASSVAGGDWGEKLFFGSGTQLSVL.

The CDR3 loop reads CASRPGGGTQYF. In DNA form, the CDR3 reads TGTGCCAGCAGACCAGGGGGTGGTACGCAGTATTTT. J is TRBJ2-3 and V is TRBV5-8; TRBD1 matches 7 bases. The CDR3 runs to 12 residues. Germline V gene data show CDR1 as SGHTS and CDR2 as YDEGEE. The V gene end was trimmed by 5 bases and the J gene end by 8 bases; junction bases not matched to a gene: 5.

The gene calls are TRBV4-3 and TRBJ2-1; 9 bases are shared with TRBD1. Germline V gene data show CDR1 as LGHNA and CDR2 as YSLEER. The CDR3 sequence is 15 residues long. J gave up 2 bases and V 3 bases, and 2 bases lay outside the gene matches. The CDR3 sequence: CASSQRQGAYNEQFF. The CDR3 coding sequence is TGCGCCAGCAGCCAGCGACAGGGGGCCTACAATGAGCAGTTCTTC.

The genes are TRBV6-4 and TRBJ2-5, with 10 nucleotides matching TRBD2. The CDR3 length is 15 residues. Trimming at V came to 6 bases and at J to 5 bases, leaving 9 bases not matched to a gene. Germline loops: CDR1 MRHNA, CDR2 SNTAGT. The chain's CDR3 is CASSPASGSGETQYF. In nucleotides, the CDR3 is TGTGCCAGCAGCCCTGCTAGCGGGAGCGGGGAGACCCAGTACTTC.

This chain links TRBV3-1 (or the pseudogene TRBV3-2) with TRBJ2-3, with D possibly being TRBD2 (7 bases). The germline V gene encodes CDR1 LGHDT and CDR2 YNNKEL (reference sequence). The CDR3 runs to 18 residues. The V gene lost 0 bases and the J gene lost 3 bases, with 19 bases spanning the gap. DNA of the CDR3: TGTGCCAGCAGCCAAGAACAGCGCGGGGGCCTCCAGACAGATACGCAGTATTTT. Amino acid sequence: CASSQEQRGGLQTDTQYF.

Of note for this clone: The same CDR3 can be traced to other DNA sequences in this sample. The chain links TRBV9 to TRBJ2-2; D remains unclear. Trimming shortened V by 2 bases and J by 0 bases, and 2 bases separated the two germline ends. The germline V gene encodes CDR1 SGDLS and CDR2 YYNGEE. This CDR3 region has 13 residues. The CDR3 spells CASSVTNTGELFF. In DNA, the CDR3 is TGTGCCAGCAGCGTCACGAACACCGGGGAGCTGTTTTTT.

This clone was seen only once. The V call is TRBV6-2 or TRBV6-3, the J call TRBJ1-5, with 8 bases identical to TRBD1. The CDR3 covers 16 residues. Per germline, CDR1 MNHEY and CDR2 SVGEGT. The V gene end was trimmed by 5 bases and the J gene end by 4 bases; junction bases not matched to a gene: 10. CDR3 sequence: CASSPNRRDRNQPQHF. In DNA, the CDR3 is TGTGCCAGCAGTCCAAACCGAAGGGACAGGAATCAGCCCCAGCATTTT.

This chain joins TRBV10-3 and TRBJ2-1, with TRBD1 as a possible D gene (7 bases). V lost 4 bases and J 3 bases, leaving 13 bases between the germline ends. The CDR3 is 15 amino acids. Looked up from germline, CDR1 is ENHRY and CDR2 is SYGVKD. The CDR3 bases are TGTGCCATCAGTGCGGGGGACAGTGACTACAATGAGCAGTTCTTC. It codes for CAISAGDSDYNEQFF.

The chain links TRBV3-1 (or the pseudogene TRBV3-2) to TRBJ2-7; 9 bases map to TRBD1. Trimming at V came to 2 bases and at J to 6 bases, leaving 8 bases not matched to a gene. Germline V CDR1 and CDR2: LGHDT, YNNKEL (reference sequence). This CDR3 has 15 residues. The CDR3 sequence: CASSQQQGANSEQYF. DNA of the CDR3: TGTGCCAGCAGCCAACAACAGGGGGCCAACTCCGAGCAGTACTTC.

This clone was detected a few times. The chain employs TRBV30 and TRBJ1-2, with D possibly TRBD1 on 6 matching bases. The germline gives CDR1 GTSNPN, CDR2 SVGIG (reference sequence). Trimming left V 2 bases short and J 0 bases short, with 10 bases between. The length of the CDR3 is 14 residues. CDR3 nucleotide sequence: TGTGCCTGGAGTACAGGGAACGCTAACTATGGCTACACCTTC. Encoded protein: CAWSTGNANYGYTF. Variable domain in full (rest from reference TRBV30 and TRBJ1-2): SQTIHQWPATLVQPVGSPLSLECTVEGTSNPNLYWYRQAAGRGLQLLFYSVGIGQISSEVPQNLSASRPQDRQFILSSKKLLLSDSGFYLCAWSTGNANYGYTFGSGTRLTVV.

This sequence joins TRBV6-2 or TRBV6-3 and TRBJ2-7; the match to TRBD1 covers 8 bases. This CDR3 contains 15 residues. With V trimmed by 2 bases and J by 5 bases, 8 bases remained unmatched. In germline, CDR1 is MNHEY, CDR2 SVGEGT. In DNA form, the CDR3 reads TGTGCCAGCAGTTACCTACAGGGGGAACTCAACGAGCAGTACTTC. It specifies CASSYLQGELNEQYF.

V is TRBV3-1 (or the pseudogene TRBV3-2) and J is TRBJ2-3; D perhaps matches TRBD2 (6 bases). Trimming took 0 bases from V and 1 from J, leaving 14 bases between them. This CDR3 has 17 residues. Per germline, CDR1 LGHDT and CDR2 YNNKEL (reference sequence). The CDR3 is CASSQDPETGGTDTQYF. The DNA for the CDR3 is TGTGCCAGCAGCCAAGACCCCGAGACGGGGGGCACAGATACGCAGTATTTT.

This clone was observed a handful of times. The chain couples TRBV27 to TRBJ2-7; 8 nucleotides match TRBD1. The CDR3 is 16 residues long. J was trimmed by 2 bases and V by 5 bases; bases with no gene match: 11. The germline V gene has CDR1 MNHEY and CDR2 SMNVEV (reference sequence). CDR3 DNA sequence: TGTGCCAGCAGTAAAAGGCAGGGGGCTCGCCCCTACGAGCAGTACTTC. Encoded protein: CASSKRQGARPYEQYF.

J is TRBJ2-2 and V is TRBV6-5; 7 bases are a match to TRBD1. Per the germline V gene, CDR1 is MNHEY and CDR2 is SVGAGI. The junction had 6 bases not matched to a gene; V was cut back by 5 bases and J by 6 bases. The CDR3 has 14 residues. DNA for the CDR3: TGTGCCAGCAGTAAGGGTACAGGGGCCGGGGAGCTGTTTTTT. It codes for CASSKGTGAGELFF.

This rearrangement joins TRBV5-4 to TRBJ1-4, with D tentatively TRBD1 (6 bases). CDR1 is SGHNT and CDR2 is YYREEE in the germline V gene (reference sequence). Deletions cut 4 bases from V and 6 bases from J, with 13 bases between. The CDR3 is 14 residues long. The DNA for the CDR3 is TGTGCCAGCAGCGACCGGGACATAGATGAAAAACTGTTTTTT. Residues: CASSDRDIDEKLFF.

V gene TRBV12-3 or TRBV12-4 combines with J gene TRBJ1-4; TRBD1 matches 7 bases. The CDR3 totals 13 residues. The V segment lost 6 bases and the J segment 10 bases; nucleotides outside the gene matches: 8. The CDR3 loop reads CASSPLQGGKLFF. In DNA, the CDR3 is TGTGCCAGCAGCCCCTTGCAGGGGGGAAAACTGTTTTTT.

V is TRBV4-1 and J is TRBJ1-1, with 8 positions matching TRBD1. This CDR3 is built from 16 residues. The germline V gene encodes CDR1 MGHRA and CDR2 YSYEKL. V lost 0 bases, J lost 5 bases, and 8 bases stayed unmatched. The CDR3 nucleotides are TGCGCCAGCAGCCAAGATCGGGGCAGGGGGCAAACTGAAGCTTTCTTT. Residues: CASSQDRGRGQTEAFF.

This clone has just a few counts. The gene calls are TRBV6-5 and TRBJ1-2; no reliable D call. Trimming took off 7 bases at V and 4 bases at J, with 16 bases between the two ends. This CDR3 has 14 amino acids. Germline CDR1 and CDR2: MNHEY and SVGAGI. CDR3 coding DNA: TGTGCCAGCAACGAGATGGGCAGATTCTATGGCTACACCTTC. Translated, it gives CASNEMGRFYGYTF.

The CDR3 nucleotides read TGTGCCAGCAGCTCCTCCCGGGAGACCCAGTACTTC. It specifies CASSSSRETQYF. The rearrangement joins TRBV7-2 to TRBJ2-5; D remains ambiguous. The CDR3 sequence is 12 residues long. Germline CDR1 reads SGHTA; CDR2 reads FQGNSA. The V and J ends lost 4 bases and 5 bases respectively, with 8 bases between them.

This clone was recorded only once. This chain uses TRBV2 with TRBJ2-5; 7 bases align to TRBD2. CDR3 length: 15 residues. Germline V gives CDR1 SNHLY, CDR2 FYNNEI. Trimming took 6 bases from V and 3 from J; bases not matched to a gene: 10. The CDR3 DNA reads as TGTGCCAGCAGGGCTCGGGGCGGGAGAGAAGAGACCCAGTACTTC. It specifies CASRARGGREETQYF.

The chain is built from TRBV19 and TRBJ2-3; D gene uncertain. The CDR3 is made up of 15 amino acids. Germline-derived CDR1 and CDR2 are LNHDA and SQIVND (reference sequence). Trimming took 3 bases from V and 1 from J, leaving 11 bases between them. This CDR3 reads CASSIFAERTDTQYF. CDR3 nucleotide sequence: TGTGCCAGTAGTATCTTCGCGGAGCGCACAGATACGCAGTATTTT.